This T cell receptor (beta chain) appears in the sequencing data of a study of CD8+ T cells in alopecia areata. Study summary: Treated patients were given 5 to 10 mg oral tofacitinib twice daily.

Sequencing relied on a cDNA template that was reverse transcribed from extracted RNA. Data came from immunoSEQ multiplex PCR; TCRdb stores just in-frame clones and leaves some out. This table holds hundreds of thousands of clones, under 70% found once. Treatment meaning: oral pan-JAK inhibitor, 5-10 mg twice daily. The CDR3 runs 13 residues. The germline V gene has CDR1 SQVTM and CDR2 ANQGSEA. The junction had 12 bases not matched to a gene; V was cut back by 7 bases and J by 7 bases. This clone was observed at least ten times. The chain couples TRBV29-1 to TRBJ1-2, with TRBD1 matching 7 bases. The sample consisted of CD4+ T cells sorted from blood, taken between weeks 43 and 45, from a patient treated with tofacitinib. The receptor was isolated from a human donor with alopecia areata. The CDR3 spells CSAKTGSLGGYTF. Here the CDR3 DNA reads TGCAGCGCTAAGACAGGGTCCCTCGGTGGCTACACCTTC.